This T cell receptor beta chain originates from a study of early T cells in non-severe SARS-CoV-2 infection. Study information: The input, bulk RNA from unsorted whole blood, was sequenced, and chains were unpaired.

The CDR3 has 13 amino acids. Germline CDR1 is MNHEY and CDR2 is SVGEGT. The V end lost 2 bases, the J end lost 4 bases, and 8 bases lay between the germline ends. This clonotype was counted ten times or more. TCRdb used MiXCR to reprocess the 5' RACE reads, holding one entry per CDR3 protein. Of roughly 60,000 distinct CDR3 sequences listed, over 10% are singletons. The origin of this receptor is an adult who was a healthcare worker with PCR-confirmed SARS-CoV-2 infection or an uninfected control (not recorded which). This chain uses TRBV6-2 or TRBV6-3 with TRBJ1-2; no clear D gene. The sequenced sample was whole blood. CDR3 amino acids: CASSYGLLYGYTF. Here the CDR3 DNA reads TGTGCCAGCAGTTACGGACTCCTCTATGGCTACACCTTC.